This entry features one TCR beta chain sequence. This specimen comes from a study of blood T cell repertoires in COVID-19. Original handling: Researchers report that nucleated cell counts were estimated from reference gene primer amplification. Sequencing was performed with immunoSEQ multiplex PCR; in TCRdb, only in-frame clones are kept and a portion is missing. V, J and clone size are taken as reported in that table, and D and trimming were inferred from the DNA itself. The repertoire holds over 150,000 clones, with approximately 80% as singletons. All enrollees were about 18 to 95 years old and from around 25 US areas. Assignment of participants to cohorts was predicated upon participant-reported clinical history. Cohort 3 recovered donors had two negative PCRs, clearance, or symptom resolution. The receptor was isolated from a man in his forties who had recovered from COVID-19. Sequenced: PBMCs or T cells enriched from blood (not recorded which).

CDR3 bases: TGCAGTGCTAGTCTTTCTGGGGCCAACGTCCTGACTTTC. Translated, it gives CSASLSGANVLTF. The rearrangement joins TRBV20-1 to TRBJ2-6; no clear D. Trimming stripped 3 bases from V and 1 base from J, with 4 bases between. This CDR3 has 13 amino acids. Germline CDR1 is DFQATT and CDR2 is SNEGSKA (reference sequence).